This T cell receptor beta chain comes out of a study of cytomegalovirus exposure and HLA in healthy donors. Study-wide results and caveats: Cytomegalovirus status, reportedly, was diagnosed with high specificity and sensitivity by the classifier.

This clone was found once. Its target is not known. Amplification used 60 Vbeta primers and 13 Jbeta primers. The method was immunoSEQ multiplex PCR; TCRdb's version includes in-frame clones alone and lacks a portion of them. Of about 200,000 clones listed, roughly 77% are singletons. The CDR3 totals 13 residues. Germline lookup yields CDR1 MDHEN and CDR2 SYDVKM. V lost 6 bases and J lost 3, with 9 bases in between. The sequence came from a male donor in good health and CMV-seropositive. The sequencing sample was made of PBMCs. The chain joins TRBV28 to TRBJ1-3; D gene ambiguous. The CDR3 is CASRASDGNTIYF. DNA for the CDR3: TGTGCCAGCAGGGCATCCGATGGAAACACCATATATTTT.